One and the same sample provided the 5 T cell receptor beta chains below, sequenced in a study of control samples from healthy donors and cancer patients. This table comes from immunoSEQ multiplex PCR, and its TCRdb copy is limited to in-frame clones, with some not included. Here the sample spans 100,000 to 150,000 clones, around nine tenths being singletons. Sequenced input: blood. The source is a man aged 35-49 years in good health.

The chain uses TRBV18 and TRBJ2-2, with D possibly TRBD1 on 5 matching bases. Trimming left V 3 bases short and J 1 base short, with 6 bases between. CDR1 and CDR2 from the germline V gene are KGHSH and LQKENI. This CDR3 has 14 amino acids. This CDR3 is CASSPTENTGELFF. As DNA, the CDR3 is TGTGCCAGCTCACCGACAGAGAACACCGGGGAGCTGTTTTTT.

The rearrangement uses TRBV9 and TRBJ2-7; TRBD1 or TRBD2 may be the D gene (6 bases each). Germline CDR1 reads SGDLS; CDR2 reads YYNGEE. V lost 0 bases to trimming and J lost 2 bases, with 12 bases between them. CDR3 length: 15 amino acids. In DNA form, the CDR3 reads TGTGCCAGCAGCGTAGGGGCGGGACATACCTACGAGCAGTACTTC. It yields the protein CASSVGAGHTYEQYF.

V usage is TRBV2 and J usage is TRBJ2-7; 10 bases line up with TRBD1. V shed 6 bases and J 6 bases; nucleotides not matched to a gene: 8. The CDR3 sequence is 14 residues long. Germline CDR1 reads SNHLY; CDR2 reads FYNNEI. The CDR3 loop is CASRKGQGLIEQYF. The CDR3 nucleotides are TGTGCCAGCAGAAAGGGACAGGGGTTAATCGAGCAGTACTTC.

J is TRBJ1-1 and V is TRBV6-4; D remains unclear. The length of the CDR3 is 13 residues. The V end lost 3 bases, the J end lost 0 bases, and 5 bases lay between the germline ends. Germline V gene lookup returns CDR1 MRHNA and CDR2 SNTAGT. The CDR3: CASSEGMNTEAFF. Here the CDR3 DNA reads TGTGCCAGCAGTGAGGGCATGAACACTGAAGCTTTCTTT.

To note about this clone: Distinct nucleotide sequences in the sample also encode this CDR3. The chain couples TRBV5-1 to TRBJ2-3; 7 positions agree with TRBD1. Germline CDR1 SGHRS, CDR2 YFSETQ. The trim removed 0 bases at V and 6 bases at J, leaving 4 bases unmatched. The CDR3 totals 14 residues. CDR3 nucleotide sequence: TGCGCCAGCAGCTTGGGACAGGGTAGTGATACGCAGTATTTT. Protein: CASSLGQGSDTQYF.